The clone carrying this T cell receptor beta chain came up many times. Other DNA sequences in the sample encode the same CDR3. Germline CDR1 and CDR2: SGHVS and FQNEAQ. Trimming cost V 4 bases and J 3 bases, with 7 bases left between them. The CDR3 has 13 amino acids. This specimen comes from a study of shared clonotypes between healthy human individuals. In the source study's methods: ImmunoSEQ only sent back junction sequences with no quality scores, so filtering was done differently. Measured with immunoSEQ multiplex PCR; TCRdb has only the in-frame clones, and not every one. V and J calls and clone size come straight from that table; D and trimming were deduced from the DNA. This sample has 470,000 or so clones; over 70% occur once, and the top ten carry over 9.5%. Researchers drew on about 94 million PBMCs for genomic DNA from unsorted samples.

This sequence joins TRBV7-8 and TRBJ1-5; D is unresolved. The clonotype originates from a woman aged 40 to 50 in good health. Some clones in this sample may be carry-over from other donors' samples. The sample was PBMCs. CDR3 residues: CASSSDLNQPQHF. Here the CDR3 DNA reads TGTGCCAGCAGCTCGGACCTCAATCAGCCCCAGCATTTT. Filled out from reference TRBV7-8 and TRBJ1-5, the complete variable domain reads GAGVSQSPRYKVAKRGQDVALRCDPISGHVSLFWYQQALGQGPEFLTYFQNEAQLDKSGLPSDRFFAERPEGSVSTLKIQRTQQEDSAVYLCASSSDLNQPQHFGDGTRLSIL.